This T cell receptor (beta chain) comes out of a study of Siglec-9 on CD8 T cells in melanoma. V was clipped by 1 base and J by 1 base; unmatched bases: 8. The CDR3 loop spans 17 amino acids. The germline V gene encodes CDR1 ENHRY and CDR2 SYGVKD. The table lists this clone with a few counts. What it binds is not known. This table comes from immunoSEQ multiplex PCR, and its TCRdb copy is limited to in-frame clones, with some not included. The sample lists about 30,000 clones; around three quarters were seen once. General study findings and limits: Siglec-9 reportedly marks and regulates an effector memory CD8+ T-cell subset apparently accumulating in melanoma tumors.

This clonotype originated in a human donor in good health. The chain employs TRBV10-3 and TRBJ1-1; TRBD1 matches at 8 bases. Sequences were obtained from Siglec-9- CD8+ T cells sorted from blood. CDR3 DNA sequence: TGTGCCATCAGTGAGTGGGGGGCGGGACAGGAGAACACTGAAGCTTTCTTT. It yields the protein CAISEWGAGQENTEAFF.